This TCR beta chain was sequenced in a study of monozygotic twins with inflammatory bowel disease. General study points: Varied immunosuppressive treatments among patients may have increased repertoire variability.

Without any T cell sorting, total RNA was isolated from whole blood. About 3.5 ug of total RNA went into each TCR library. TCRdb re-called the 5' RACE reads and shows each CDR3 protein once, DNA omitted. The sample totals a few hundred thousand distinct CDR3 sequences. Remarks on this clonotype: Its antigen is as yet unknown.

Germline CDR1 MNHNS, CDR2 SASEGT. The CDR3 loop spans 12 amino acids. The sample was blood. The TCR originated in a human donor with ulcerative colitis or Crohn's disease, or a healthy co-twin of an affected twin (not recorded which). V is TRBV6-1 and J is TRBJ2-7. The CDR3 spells CASRAQPYEQYF.